These 18 T cell receptor beta chains were sequenced from one sample in a study of cytomegalovirus exposure and HLA in healthy donors. A multiplex PCR was run with 60 Vbeta primers and 13 Jbeta primers. Using immunoSEQ multiplex PCR, the repertoire was profiled, and TCRdb retains in-frame clones only, with some absent. The table lists approximately 130,000 clones, roughly 84% of them singletons, with about 1.2% in the top ten. The sample comprised PBMCs. Source of these receptors: a girl aged 2-10 years in good health and CMV-seronegative.

This clone was counted between two and nine times. As DNA, the CDR3 is TGTGCCAGCAGCCCCGGGGGGTACACTGAAGCTTTCTTT. This codes for CASSPGGYTEAFF. This chain joins TRBV7-3 and TRBJ1-1; weak D call: TRBD1 (5 bases). The CDR3 sequence is 13 residues long. Germline-derived CDR1 and CDR2 are SGHTA and FQGTGA. Trimming shortened V by 5 bases and J by 3 bases, and 10 bases separated the two germline ends.

The rearrangement joins TRBV10-3 to TRBJ2-7; 7 bases are a match to TRBD1. CDR3 size: 14 residues. Germline values: CDR1 ENHRY, CDR2 SYGVKD. Losses at the gene ends were 10 bases for V and 3 bases for J; bases not matched to a gene: 12. CDR3 nucleotide sequence: TGTGCCAGCTCTCTAGAGACAGGGCTCTACGAGCAGTACTTC. Translating gives CASSLETGLYEQYF.

The chain joins TRBV11-2 to TRBJ2-7; D unresolved. The V end was cut by 1 base, the J end by 4 bases, with 8 bases between. Germline V lookup: CDR1 SGHAT, CDR2 FQNNGV. This CDR3 is built from 13 residues. DNA of the CDR3: TGTGCCAGCAGCTTAGGAGGAAGGTACGAGCAGTACTTC. Translating it yields CASSLGGRYEQYF.

This clone showed up just once. The chain links TRBV9 to TRBJ1-3; no definite D call. Germline assignment: CDR1 SGDLS and CDR2 YYNGEE. This CDR3 is built from 15 residues. With 2 bases removed from V and 4 bases from J, the gap between germline ends came to 13 bases. The CDR3 DNA is TGTGCCAGCAGCGTGGGTCAGGCGCCCGGAAACACCATATATTTT. Protein product: CASSVGQAPGNTIYF.

The chain uses TRBV29-1 and TRBJ1-4; possibly TRBD1 for D (6 bases). CDR3 size: 13 residues. CDR1 and CDR2 (germline): SQVTM, ANQGSEA. V shed 6 bases and J shed 4 bases, with 12 bases lying between them. CDR3 nucleotide sequence: TGCAGCGTACGACAGGTTTTTAATGAAAAACTGTTTTTT. Translation: CSVRQVFNEKLFF.

This chain links TRBV28 with TRBJ1-2; TRBD1 matches 7 bases. This CDR3 comprises 14 residues. Germline loops: CDR1 MDHEN, CDR2 SYDVKM. V lost 5 bases to trimming and J lost 2 bases; unmatched junction nucleotides: 5. This CDR3 is CASSPRQGNYGYTF. CDR3 in DNA: TGTGCCAGCAGTCCCCGACAGGGCAACTATGGCTACACCTTC.

V gene TRBV6-5 combines with J gene TRBJ2-7, with no clear D. The germline V and J ends were trimmed by 0 bases and 3 bases, with 6 bases remaining between them. The CDR3 runs to 13 residues. Germline lookup yields CDR1 MNHEY and CDR2 SVGAGI. CDR3 nucleotide sequence: TGTGCCAGCAGTTACTCAGCCGGCTACGAGCAGTACTTC. This translates into CASSYSAGYEQYF.

V usage is TRBV19 and J usage is TRBJ2-3; 10 nucleotides align to TRBD2. After removal of 0 bases from V and 2 bases from J, the junction contained 11 bases not matched to a gene. Germline values: CDR1 LNHDA, CDR2 SQIVND (reference sequence). There are 19 residues in the CDR3. CDR3 bases: TGTGCCAGTAGTATAGAGGTCGAGCGGGAGGGCCCGTACACAGATACGCAGTATTTT. Translation gives CASSIEVEREGPYTDTQYF.

The chain is built from TRBV7-9 and TRBJ2-2, with D tentatively TRBD2 (5 bases). Trimming stripped 5 bases from V and 5 bases from J, with 12 bases between. Germline assignment: CDR1 SEHNR and CDR2 FQNEAQ (reference sequence). The CDR3 is 14 residues long. CDR3 DNA sequence: TGTGCCAGCAGCGTCCCCAGCGGAACCGGGGAGCTGTTTTTT. Translated, it gives CASSVPSGTGELFF.

On this clone: A read error may produce the germline difference seen at one junction end. J is TRBJ1-4 and V is TRBV7-7, with D unresolved. Per germline, CDR1 SSHAT and CDR2 FNYEAQ (reference sequence). The CDR3 extends over 13 amino acids. CDR3 in DNA: TGTGCTAGCAGCCCGAACTCGGGGGAAAAACTGTTTTTT. Translating gives CASSPNSGEKLFF.

The CDR3 region is CASSAPTGVNTEAFF. In DNA form, the CDR3 reads TGTGCCAGCAGCGCCCCGACAGGAGTTAACACTGAAGCTTTCTTT. The chain links TRBV5-4 to TRBJ1-1; weak D call: TRBD1 (6 bases). The CDR3 has 15 amino acids. V shed 4 bases and J shed 2 bases, with 15 bases lying between them. CDR1 and CDR2 from the germline V gene are SGHNT and YYREEE (reference sequence).

The rearrangement links TRBV2 to TRBJ1-4; 9 bases line up with TRBD1. This CDR3 is 15 amino acids long. Germline CDR1 SNHLY, CDR2 FYNNEI. The V segment lost 7 bases and the J segment 0 bases; nucleotides outside the gene matches: 3. The CDR3 sequence: CASTGQGTTNEKLFF. In DNA form, the CDR3 reads TGTGCCAGCACTGGACAGGGGACAACTAATGAAAAACTGTTTTTT.

V is TRBV5-4 and J is TRBJ1-3; 7 nucleotides line up with TRBD1. Trimming at V came to 5 bases and at J to 8 bases, leaving 7 bases not matched to a gene. CDR1 SGHNT and CDR2 YYREEE come from the germline V gene (reference sequence). The CDR3 has 13 amino acids. The CDR3 protein is CASSLGQADTIYF. The DNA for the CDR3 is TGTGCCAGCAGTCTTGGACAGGCGGACACCATATATTTT.

This chain links TRBV7-9 with TRBJ2-3; 7 nucleotides match TRBD2. The J segment lost 2 bases and the V segment lost 5 bases, leaving 10 bases of the junction unmatched. CDR1 is SEHNR, CDR2 FQNEAQ, per germline (reference sequence). The CDR3 length is 16 residues. CDR3 DNA sequence: TGTGCCAGCAGCCCGGGGACTACCGATTTCACAGATACGCAGTATTTT. Translating it yields CASSPGTTDFTDTQYF. Based on the CDR3 plus reference TRBV7-9 and TRBJ2-3, the full variable domain is DTGVSQNPRHKITKRGQNVTFRCDPISEHNRLYWYRQTLGQGPEFLTYFQNEAQLEKSRLLSDRFSAERPKGSFSTLEIQRTEQGDSAMYLCASSPGTTDFTDTQYFGPGTRLTVL.

This clone was counted once. The rearrangement uses TRBV30 and TRBJ1-1, with no clear D. The germline V and J ends were trimmed by 4 bases and 0 bases, with 12 bases remaining between them. The CDR3 extends over 14 amino acids. The germline gives CDR1 GTSNPN, CDR2 SVGIG (reference sequence). CDR3 amino acids: CAWNQLIMNTEAFF. In DNA, the CDR3 is TGTGCCTGGAACCAACTGATTATGAACACTGAAGCTTTCTTT. The full variable domain, in which reference TRBV30 and TRBJ1-1 provide the parts outside the CDR3, is SQTIHQWPATLVQPVGSPLSLECTVEGTSNPNLYWYRQAAGRGLQLLFYSVGIGQISSEVPQNLSASRPQDRQFILSSKKLLLSDSGFYLCAWNQLIMNTEAFFGQGTRLTVV.

CDR3 protein: CASSERSGYNEQFF. CDR3 nucleotide sequence: TGTGCCAGCTCTGAAAGGAGTGGCTACAATGAGCAGTTCTTC. The chain uses TRBV6-1 and TRBJ2-1; no definite D call. CDR1 and CDR2 from the germline V gene are MNHNS and SASEGT. CDR3 size: 14 residues. V lost 8 bases and J lost 3, with 14 bases in between.

The gene calls are TRBV6-4 and TRBJ1-1; possibly TRBD1 for D (5 bases). V was clipped by 2 bases and J by 5 bases, with 12 bases between them. Per the germline V gene, CDR1 is MRHNA and CDR2 is SNTAGT. The CDR3 loop spans 14 amino acids. CDR3 sequence reads: CASSDGGVRTEAFF. The CDR3 DNA is TGTGCCAGCAGTGACGGGGGGGTGAGAACTGAAGCTTTCTTT.

The chain joins TRBV29-1 to TRBJ2-7; the D gene is possibly TRBD2 (6 bases). The CDR3 sequence is 13 residues long. The germline V gene encodes CDR1 SQVTM and CDR2 ANQGSEA. V was shortened by 2 bases and J by 0 bases, with 8 bases between the two germline ends. The CDR3 bases are TGCAGCGTTGAACAGGAGGGCTCCTACGAGCAGTACTTC. Translated, it gives CSVEQEGSYEQYF.